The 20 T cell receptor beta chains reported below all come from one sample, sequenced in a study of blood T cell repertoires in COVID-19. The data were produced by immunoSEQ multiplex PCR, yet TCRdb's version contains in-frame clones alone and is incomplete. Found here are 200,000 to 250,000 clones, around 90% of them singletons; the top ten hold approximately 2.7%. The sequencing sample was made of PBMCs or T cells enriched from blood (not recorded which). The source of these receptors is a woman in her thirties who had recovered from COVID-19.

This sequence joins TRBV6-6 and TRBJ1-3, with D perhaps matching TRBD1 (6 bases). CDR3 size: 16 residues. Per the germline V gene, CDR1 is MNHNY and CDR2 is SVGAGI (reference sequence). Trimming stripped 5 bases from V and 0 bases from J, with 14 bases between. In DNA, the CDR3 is TGTGCCAGCAGTCCGGGACACACCACCTCTGGAAACACCATATATTTT. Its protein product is CASSPGHTTSGNTIYF.

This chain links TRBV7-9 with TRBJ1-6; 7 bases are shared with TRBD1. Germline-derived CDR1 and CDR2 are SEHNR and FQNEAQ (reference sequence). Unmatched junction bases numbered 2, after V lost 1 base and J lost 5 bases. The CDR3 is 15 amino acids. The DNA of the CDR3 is TGTGCCAGCAGCTTAGACAGGGGAGATAATTCACCCCTCCACTTT. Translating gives CASSLDRGDNSPLHF. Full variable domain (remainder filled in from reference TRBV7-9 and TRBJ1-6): DTGVSQNPRHKITKRGQNVTFRCDPISEHNRLYWYRQTLGQGPEFLTYFQNEAQLEKSRLLSDRFSAERPKGSFSTLEIQRTEQGDSAMYLCASSLDRGDNSPLHFGNGTRLTVT.

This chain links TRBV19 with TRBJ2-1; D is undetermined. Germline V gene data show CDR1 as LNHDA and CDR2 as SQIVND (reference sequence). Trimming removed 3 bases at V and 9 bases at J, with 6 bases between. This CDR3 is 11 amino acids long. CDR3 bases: TGTGCCAGTAGTATCGTAGCTGAGCAGTTCTTC. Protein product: CASSIVAEQFF.

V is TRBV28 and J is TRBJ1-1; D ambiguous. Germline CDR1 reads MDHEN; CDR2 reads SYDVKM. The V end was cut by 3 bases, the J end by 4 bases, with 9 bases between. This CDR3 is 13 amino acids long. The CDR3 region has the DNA TGTGCCAGCAGTTTGTTGCCTATCACTGAAGCTTTCTTT. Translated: CASSLLPITEAFF.

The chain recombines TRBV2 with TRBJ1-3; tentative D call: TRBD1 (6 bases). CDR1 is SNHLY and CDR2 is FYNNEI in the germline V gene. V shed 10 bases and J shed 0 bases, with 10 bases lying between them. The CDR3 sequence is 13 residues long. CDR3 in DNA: TGTGCCATAACAGGGAGCTCTGGAAACACCATATATTTT. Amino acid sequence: CAITGSSGNTIYF.

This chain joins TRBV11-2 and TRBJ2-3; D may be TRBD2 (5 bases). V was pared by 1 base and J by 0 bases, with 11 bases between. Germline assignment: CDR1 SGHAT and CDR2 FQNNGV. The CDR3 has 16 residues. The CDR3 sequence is CASSLVRGVSTDTQYF. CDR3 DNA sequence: TGTGCCAGCAGCTTAGTTCGGGGTGTTAGCACAGATACGCAGTATTTT.

The CDR3, as DNA: TGTGCCAGCAGCCAAGATCGACTGGTATCTCGATCGGGCACTGAAGCTTTCTTT. Amino acids: CASSQDRLVSRSGTEAFF. The V gene is TRBV4-2, the J gene TRBJ1-1; D gene unclear. The germline V gene encodes CDR1 LGHNA and CDR2 YNFKEQ. CDR3 length: 18 amino acids. V was trimmed by 0 bases and J by 4 bases, leaving 21 bases between them.

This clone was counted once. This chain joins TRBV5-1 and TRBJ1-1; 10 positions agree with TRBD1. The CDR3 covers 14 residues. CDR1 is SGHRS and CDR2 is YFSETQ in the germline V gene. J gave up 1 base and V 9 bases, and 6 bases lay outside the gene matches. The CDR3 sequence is CATRQGAGNTEAFF. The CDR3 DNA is TGCGCCACCCGACAGGGGGCCGGGAACACTGAAGCTTTCTTT.

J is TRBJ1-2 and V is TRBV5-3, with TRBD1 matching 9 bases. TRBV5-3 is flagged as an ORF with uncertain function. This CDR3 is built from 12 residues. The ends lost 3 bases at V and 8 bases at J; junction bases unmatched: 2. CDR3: CARSSGQGGYTF. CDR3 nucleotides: TGTGCCAGAAGCTCGGGACAGGGCGGCTACACCTTC.

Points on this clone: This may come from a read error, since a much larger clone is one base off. The CDR3 DNA reads as TGTGCCAGCAGCCAGGGGCGCACTGAAGCTTTCTTT. Protein sequence: CASSQGRTEAFF. V is TRBV14 and J is TRBJ1-1; maybe TRBD1 (5 bases). CDR1 SGHDN and CDR2 FVKESK come from the germline V gene. The CDR3 spans 12 residues. Trimming pared 3 bases from V and 4 bases from J, leaving 6 bases between.

CDR3 protein: CATAGGRRSGELFF. The DNA of the CDR3 is TGTGCCACAGCGGGGGGCAGACGTAGCGGGGAGCTGTTTTTT. The chain joins TRBV15 to TRBJ2-2, with 9 bases aligning to TRBD2. This CDR3 is 14 amino acids long. The ends lost 9 bases at V and 7 bases at J; junction bases unmatched: 9. Germline CDR1 and CDR2: LNHNV and YYDKDF (reference sequence).

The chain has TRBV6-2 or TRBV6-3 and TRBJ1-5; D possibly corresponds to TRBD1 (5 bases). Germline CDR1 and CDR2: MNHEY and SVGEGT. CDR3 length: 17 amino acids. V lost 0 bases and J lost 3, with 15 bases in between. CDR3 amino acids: CASSYSLSRGYNQPQHF. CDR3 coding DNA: TGTGCCAGCAGTTACTCCCTCTCCCGGGGGTACAATCAGCCCCAGCATTTT.

The CDR3 loop reads CASSDHSAQETQYF. The CDR3 DNA reads TGTGCCAGCAGCGACCACTCAGCGCAAGAGACCCAGTACTTC. The chain is built from TRBV11-3 and TRBJ2-5; unclear D gene. The CDR3 length is 14 residues. Germline values: CDR1 SGHNT, CDR2 YENEEA. Trimming took 5 bases from V and 2 from J, leaving 12 bases between them.

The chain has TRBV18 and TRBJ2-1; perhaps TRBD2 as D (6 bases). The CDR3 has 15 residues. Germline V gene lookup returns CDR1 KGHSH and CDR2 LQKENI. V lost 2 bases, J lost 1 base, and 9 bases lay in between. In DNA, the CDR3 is TGTGCCAGCTCACCAGGGACTGTGTCCTACAATGAGCAGTTCTTC. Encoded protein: CASSPGTVSYNEQFF.

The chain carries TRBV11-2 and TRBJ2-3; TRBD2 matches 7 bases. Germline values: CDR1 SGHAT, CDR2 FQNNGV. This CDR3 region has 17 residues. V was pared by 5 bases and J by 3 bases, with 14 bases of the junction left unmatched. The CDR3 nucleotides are TGTGCCAGCAGCAATACCCCTCCGAGACTAGCAACAGATACGCAGTATTTT. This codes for CASSNTPPRLATDTQYF.

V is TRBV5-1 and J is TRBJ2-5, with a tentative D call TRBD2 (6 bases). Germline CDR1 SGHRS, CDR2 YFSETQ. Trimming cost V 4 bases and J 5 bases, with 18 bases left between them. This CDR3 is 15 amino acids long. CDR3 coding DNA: TGCGCCAGCAGCCCGGGGGTTCGTGTGGGTGAGACCCAGTACTTC. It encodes CASSPGVRVGETQYF. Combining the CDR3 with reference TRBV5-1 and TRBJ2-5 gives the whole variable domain KAGVTQTPRYLIKTRGQQVTLSCSPISGHRSVSWYQQTPGQGLQFLFEYFSETQRNKGNFPGRFSGRQFSNSRSEMNVSTLELGDSALYLCASSPGVRVGETQYFGPGTRLLVL.

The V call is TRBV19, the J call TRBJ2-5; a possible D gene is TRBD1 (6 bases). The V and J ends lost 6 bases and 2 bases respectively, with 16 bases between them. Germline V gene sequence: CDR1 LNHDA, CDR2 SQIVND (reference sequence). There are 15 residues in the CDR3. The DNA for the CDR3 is TGTGCCAGTAGCAGGACAGCAGGTGGGCAAGAGACCCAGTACTTC. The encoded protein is CASSRTAGGQETQYF. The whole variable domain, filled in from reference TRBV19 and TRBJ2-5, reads DGGITQSPKYLFRKEGQNVTLSCEQNLNHDAMYWYRQDPGQGLRLIYYSQIVNDFQKGDIAEGYSVSREKKESFPLTVTSAQKNPTAFYLCASSRTAGGQETQYFGPGTRLLVL.

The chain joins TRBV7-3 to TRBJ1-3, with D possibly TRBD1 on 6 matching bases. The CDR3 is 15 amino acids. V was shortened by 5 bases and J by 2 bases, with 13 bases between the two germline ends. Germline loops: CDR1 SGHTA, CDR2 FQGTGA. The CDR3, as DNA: TGTGCCAGCAGCCGACAGGCCGGGACTGGAAACACCATATATTTT. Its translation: CASSRQAGTGNTIYF.

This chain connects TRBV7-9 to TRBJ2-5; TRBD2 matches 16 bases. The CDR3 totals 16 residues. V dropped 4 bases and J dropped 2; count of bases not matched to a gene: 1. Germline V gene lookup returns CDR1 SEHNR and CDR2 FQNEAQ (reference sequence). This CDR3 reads CASSWGLAGGQETQYF. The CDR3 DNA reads TGTGCCAGCAGCTGGGGACTAGCGGGGGGGCAAGAGACCCAGTACTTC.

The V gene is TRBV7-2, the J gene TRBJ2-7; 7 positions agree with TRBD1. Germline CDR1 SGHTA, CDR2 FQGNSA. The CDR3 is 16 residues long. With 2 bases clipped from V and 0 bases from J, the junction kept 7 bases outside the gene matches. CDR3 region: CASSLLGTEVSYEQYF. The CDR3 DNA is TGTGCCAGCAGCTTACTTGGGACAGAGGTCTCCTACGAGCAGTACTTC.